One and the same sample provided the 30 T cell receptor beta chains below, sequenced in a study of blood T cell repertoires in COVID-19. Sequencing was performed with immunoSEQ multiplex PCR; in TCRdb, only in-frame clones are kept and a portion is missing. The sample holds 150,000 or so clones, more than 80% seen once. The sequenced sample consisted of peripheral blood. Receptors were obtained from a man younger than 35 with COVID-19, enrolled during active disease.

V is TRBV5-5 and J is TRBJ2-7, with D possibly being TRBD1 (5 bases). With 5 bases removed from V and 2 bases from J, the gap between germline ends came to 20 bases. Per germline, CDR1 SGHKS and CDR2 YYEKEE (reference sequence). The CDR3 length is 16 residues. DNA for the CDR3: TGTGCCAGCAGATTAGTCATACAGGATCCACCCTACGAGCAGTACTTC. It translates to CASRLVIQDPPYEQYF.

CDR3 nucleotides: TGTGCCAGCAGCTTAGGGCAGGGATATGGCTACACCTTC. It yields the protein CASSLGQGYGYTF. The chain uses TRBV11-2 and TRBJ1-2, with a possible D match to TRBD1 (5 bases). The CDR3 is made up of 13 amino acids. V shed 1 base and J shed 5 bases, with 8 bases lying between them. CDR1 and CDR2 (germline): SGHAT, FQNNGV.

The chain carries TRBV6-1 and TRBJ1-3; 9 nucleotides agree with TRBD1. J was trimmed by 9 bases and V by 3 bases; bases with no gene match: 12. Germline CDR1 is MNHNS and CDR2 is SASEGT. The CDR3 loop spans 16 amino acids. Here the CDR3 DNA reads TGTGCCAGCAGTGACAGAGACAGGGGGGCCCAATCCACCATATATTTT. Protein: CASSDRDRGAQSTIYF.

This chain uses TRBV7-9 with TRBJ2-3, with 7 nucleotides matching TRBD1. The germline gives CDR1 SEHNR, CDR2 FQNEAQ (reference sequence). The CDR3 consists of 17 residues. Trimming removed 2 bases from V and 3 bases from J; junction bases left unmatched: 11. DNA for the CDR3: TGTGCCAGCAGCTTACCCGACAGGGAACGGCCTACAGATACGCAGTATTTT. Translation gives CASSLPDRERPTDTQYF.

V is TRBV6-6 and J is TRBJ2-7, with D uncertain. This CDR3 has 12 amino acids. Germline V CDR1 and CDR2: MNHNY, SVGAGI (reference sequence). V lost 2 bases to trimming and J lost 3 bases, with 5 bases between them. The CDR3 reads CASSYADYEQYF. The CDR3 bases are TGTGCCAGCAGTTACGCAGACTACGAGCAGTACTTC.

The rearrangement uses TRBV24-1 and TRBJ2-7; TRBD1 is a possible D gene (6 bases). The germline V and J ends were trimmed by 9 bases and 6 bases, with 11 bases remaining between them. This CDR3 has 11 residues. The germline gives CDR1 KGHDR, CDR2 SFDVKD. CDR3 protein: CATSWGREQYF. CDR3 nucleotide sequence: TGTGCCACCTCCTGGGGGCGCGAGCAGTACTTC.

This clone was found a few times. The chain employs TRBV27 and TRBJ2-2; no clear D. The CDR3 length is 13 residues. The V and J ends lost 5 bases and 7 bases respectively, with 11 bases between them. The germline V gene encodes CDR1 MNHEY and CDR2 SMNVEV (reference sequence). CDR3 nucleotides: TGTGCCAGCAGTCCCTTCTCCCTCGGGGAGCTGTTTTTT. Its protein is CASSPFSLGELFF.

The CDR3 DNA reads as TGTGCCAGCAGCTTAGGAGACAGGCTCGAATGGACCCAGTACTTC. It specifies CASSLGDRLEWTQYF. The V and J genes are TRBV7-6 and TRBJ2-5; D may be TRBD1 (6 bases). Deletions cut 1 base from V and 7 bases from J, with 16 bases between. The CDR3 contains 15 residues. Looked up from germline, CDR1 is SGHVS and CDR2 is FNYEAQ.

V usage is TRBV15 and J usage is TRBJ2-2; D possibly corresponds to TRBD2 (7 bases). The CDR3 has 15 amino acids. The germline CDR1 and CDR2 sequences are LNHNV and YYDKDF (reference sequence). The V end lost 5 bases, the J end lost 5 bases, and 15 bases lay between the germline ends. CDR3 DNA sequence: TGTGCCACCAGCTCAGGTGGGGGGGCAACCGGGGAGCTGTTTTTT. Residues: CATSSGGGATGELFF.

The chain is built from TRBV19 and TRBJ2-3; D unclear. The CDR3 extends over 12 amino acids. Germline CDR1 and CDR2: LNHDA and SQIVND (reference sequence). Between the trimmed V and J ends, which lost 3 bases and 6 bases, there was a span of 7 bases. CDR3 amino acids: CASSMAADTQYF. The CDR3 nucleotides are TGTGCCAGTAGTATGGCAGCGGATACGCAGTATTTT. Together with reference TRBV19 and TRBJ2-3, the CDR3 gives the full variable domain: DGGITQSPKYLFRKEGQNVTLSCEQNLNHDAMYWYRQDPGQGLRLIYYSQIVNDFQKGDIAEGYSVSREKKESFPLTVTSAQKNPTAFYLCASSMAADTQYFGPGTRLTVL.

The J gene is TRBJ1-1, the V gene TRBV6-2 or TRBV6-3; 10 bases are shared with TRBD1. The CDR3 has 14 amino acids. Trimming took 5 bases from V and 1 from J; bases not matched to a gene: 1. Per germline, CDR1 MNHEY and CDR2 SVGEGT. CDR3 protein: CASSRDRGNTEAFF. The CDR3 DNA sequence: TGTGCCAGCAGTCGGGACAGGGGGAACACTGAAGCTTTCTTT.

The chain employs TRBV27 and TRBJ2-2; 10 bases match TRBD1. The CDR3 loop spans 17 amino acids. With V trimmed by 3 bases and J by 5 bases, 9 bases remained unmatched. Germline lookup yields CDR1 MNHEY and CDR2 SMNVEV (reference sequence). This CDR3 is CASSFIWTGGDTGELFF. Written as DNA, the CDR3 is TGTGCCAGCAGTTTTATCTGGACAGGGGGGGATACCGGGGAGCTGTTTTTT.

CDR3 bases: TGTGCCAGCAGTTTATCGACAGGCGCCTACGAGCAGTACTTC. Its translation: CASSLSTGAYEQYF. The chain uses TRBV27 and TRBJ2-7; TRBD1 is a possible D gene (6 bases). The V end was cut by 0 bases, the J end by 2 bases, with 8 bases between. The CDR3 has 14 amino acids. Germline assignment: CDR1 MNHEY and CDR2 SMNVEV (reference sequence).

The gene calls are TRBV19 and TRBJ2-3; D might be TRBD2 (5 bases). This CDR3 spans 13 amino acids. V was clipped by 10 bases and J by 1 base, with 12 bases between them. From germline, CDR1 is LNHDA and CDR2 SQIVND (reference sequence). CDR3 protein: CATGTRGTDTQYF. The CDR3 DNA reads TGTGCCACCGGTACGCGGGGCACAGATACGCAGTATTTT.

J is TRBJ2-1 and V is TRBV2; 7 bases are shared with TRBD2. CDR3 length: 17 residues. CDR1 is SNHLY, CDR2 FYNNEI, per germline. Trimming took 7 bases from V and 4 from J; bases not matched to a gene: 16. CDR3 nucleotide sequence: TGTGCCAGCATGGCGGGGGTTGGGGGAGCCCTATACAATGAGCAGTTCTTC. Encoded protein: CASMAGVGGALYNEQFF.

The genes are TRBV15 and TRBJ1-1, with 7 bases lining up with TRBD1. Germline assignment: CDR1 LNHNV and CDR2 YYDKDF (reference sequence). This CDR3 has 14 residues. The V segment lost 8 bases and the J segment 6 bases; nucleotides outside the gene matches: 12. CDR3 in DNA: TGTGCCACCGGAAGGGTAACAGGGGCCGCTGAAGCTTTCTTT. Its translation: CATGRVTGAAEAFF.

This clone is a singleton in its sample. The CDR3: CASSPTDTDTQYF. The CDR3, as DNA: TGTGCCAGCAGCCCGACAGACACAGATACGCAGTATTTT. The chain carries TRBV5-6 and TRBJ2-3; D is possibly TRBD1 (5 bases). V dropped 4 bases and J dropped 2 bases, with 8 bases sitting between them. This CDR3 is 13 amino acids long. Per the germline V gene, CDR1 is SGHDT and CDR2 is YYEEEE.

The chain couples TRBV4-1 to TRBJ2-7; 9 bases are shared with TRBD2. CDR3 size: 15 residues. V was pared by 1 base and J by 0 bases, with 1 base of the junction left unmatched. CDR1 and CDR2 from the germline V gene are MGHRA and YSYEKL. This chain's CDR3 is CASSQASGDSYEQYF. CDR3 nucleotide sequence: TGCGCCAGCAGCCAAGCTAGCGGGGACTCCTACGAGCAGTACTTC.

The chain combines TRBV28 with TRBJ2-1, with TRBD2 matching over 8 bases. This CDR3 contains 16 residues. CDR1 and CDR2 from the germline V gene are MDHEN and SYDVKM. V was clipped by 3 bases and J by 5 bases; unmatched bases: 9. CDR3 in amino acids: CASSFPGRGGHNEQFF. The CDR3 bases are TGTGCCAGCAGTTTTCCCGGGAGGGGAGGGCACAATGAGCAGTTCTTC.

Regarding this clone: The junction departs from germline at one end; a sequencing error may be responsible. The chain has TRBV28 and TRBJ1-4, with TRBD1 as a possible D gene (6 bases). The length of the CDR3 is 14 residues. Germline-derived CDR1 and CDR2 are MDHEN and SYDVKM. For the CDR3, the DNA is TGTGCCAGCAATCCGGGACAAGCTAATGAAAAACTGCTTTTT. This codes for CASNPGQANEKLLF.

This chain uses TRBV14 with TRBJ2-4, with D tentatively TRBD1 (6 bases). This CDR3 comprises 14 residues. Germline V lookup: CDR1 SGHDN, CDR2 FVKESK. V was clipped by 1 base and J by 9 bases, with 13 bases between them. This CDR3 is CASSQAGVGGIQYF. CDR3 coding DNA: TGTGCCAGCAGCCAAGCCGGAGTAGGGGGCATTCAGTACTTC.

Worth noting for this clone: The junction departs from the called germline gene at one end, perhaps through a read error. The sample carries other DNA sequences with the same CDR3. The chain joins TRBV19 to TRBJ2-2; tentatively, D is TRBD1 (6 bases). CDR3 size: 16 residues. Germline assignment: CDR1 LNHDA and CDR2 SQIVND (reference sequence). For the CDR3, the DNA is TGTGCCAGTTTACGACGGGACACCGCCAACACTGGGGAGCTGTTTTTT. This translates into CASLRRDTANTGELFF.

The genes are TRBV9 and TRBJ2-7, with D maybe TRBD1 (5 bases). This CDR3 is built from 13 residues. Trimming took off 0 bases at V and 5 bases at J, with 9 bases between the two ends. Germline lookup yields CDR1 SGDLS and CDR2 YYNGEE. CDR3 region: CASSVADSNEQYF. The CDR3 DNA reads as TGTGCCAGCAGCGTAGCTGACAGCAACGAGCAGTACTTC.

There are a few counts of this clone. The rearrangement joins TRBV7-9 to TRBJ2-1, with 10 nucleotides matching TRBD1. Germline V gene lookup returns CDR1 SEHNR and CDR2 FQNEAQ (reference sequence). The CDR3 has 16 residues. The J segment lost 2 bases and the V segment lost 5 bases, leaving 6 bases of the junction unmatched. DNA for the CDR3: TGTGCCAGCAGCCACCGGGACAGGGGAACCTACAATGAGCAGTTCTTC. Its translation: CASSHRDRGTYNEQFF. Full variable domain (missing parts from reference TRBV7-9 and TRBJ2-1): DTGVSQNPRHKITKRGQNVTFRCDPISEHNRLYWYRQTLGQGPEFLTYFQNEAQLEKSRLLSDRFSAERPKGSFSTLEIQRTEQGDSAMYLCASSHRDRGTYNEQFFGPGTRLTVL.

J is TRBJ1-2 and V is TRBV30, with no clear D. This CDR3 has 12 residues. The germline V gene has CDR1 GTSNPN and CDR2 SVGIG (reference sequence). Trimming cost V 0 bases and J 4 bases, with 6 bases left between them. CDR3 amino acids: CAWSVSGYGYTF. CDR3 DNA: TGTGCCTGGAGTGTAAGCGGCTATGGCTACACCTTC.

This CDR3 reads CASSLGLVTYEQYF. CDR3 in DNA: TGTGCCAGCAGCTTAGGACTTGTAACCTACGAGCAGTACTTC. The genes are TRBV13 and TRBJ2-7; no reliable D call. CDR3 size: 14 residues. The V end was cut by 0 bases, the J end by 2 bases, with 8 bases between. Germline assignment: CDR1 PRHDT and CDR2 FYEKMQ (reference sequence). Based on the CDR3 plus reference TRBV13 and TRBJ2-7, the full variable domain is AAGVIQSPRHLIKEKRETATLKCYPIPRHDTVYWYQQGPGQDPQFLISFYEKMQSDKGSIPDRFSAQQFSDYHSELNMSSLELGDSALYFCASSLGLVTYEQYFGPGTRLTVT.

This clone was recorded only once. The chain carries TRBV6-5 and TRBJ1-2; D is unclear. Germline assignment: CDR1 MNHEY and CDR2 SVGAGI. The CDR3 runs to 12 residues. The CDR3 nucleotides are TGTGGAGAACAGCTTCCTAACTATGGCTACACCTTC. Encoded protein: CGEQLPNYGYTF.

The chain combines TRBV2 with TRBJ2-7; a weak D match, TRBD2 (5 bases). Germline CDR1 reads SNHLY; CDR2 reads FYNNEI. The germline V and J ends were trimmed by 6 bases and 0 bases, with 9 bases remaining between them. CDR3 length: 13 residues. CDR3 protein: CASRAGISYEQYF. The CDR3 DNA is TGTGCCAGCAGGGCCGGGATCTCCTACGAGCAGTACTTC. Full variable domain (rest looked up from reference TRBV2 and TRBJ2-7): EPEVTQTPSHQVTQMGQEVILRCVPISNHLYFYWYRQILGQKVEFLVSFYNNEISEKSEIFDDQFSVERPDGSNFTLKIRSTKLEDSAMYFCASRAGISYEQYFGPGTRLTVT.

Regarding this clone: This sample includes further DNA sequences coding for the same CDR3. This rearrangement joins TRBV28 to TRBJ1-1; a weak D match, TRBD1 (6 bases). The CDR3 contains 14 residues. Per germline, CDR1 MDHEN and CDR2 SYDVKM. The germline V and J ends were trimmed by 1 base and 2 bases, with 8 bases remaining between them. The CDR3 loop reads CASSLLGGNTEAFF. CDR3 bases: TGTGCCAGCAGTTTATTAGGGGGAAACACTGAAGCTTTCTTT.

The chain recombines TRBV9 with TRBJ2-7; weak D call: TRBD1 (6 bases). V lost 1 base to trimming and J lost 5 bases, with 13 bases between them. The CDR3 covers 14 residues. Germline loops: CDR1 SGDLS, CDR2 YYNGEE. CDR3 in amino acids: CASSVTGLSHEQYF. CDR3 nucleotides: TGTGCCAGCAGCGTAACAGGGTTGTCCCACGAGCAGTACTTC.